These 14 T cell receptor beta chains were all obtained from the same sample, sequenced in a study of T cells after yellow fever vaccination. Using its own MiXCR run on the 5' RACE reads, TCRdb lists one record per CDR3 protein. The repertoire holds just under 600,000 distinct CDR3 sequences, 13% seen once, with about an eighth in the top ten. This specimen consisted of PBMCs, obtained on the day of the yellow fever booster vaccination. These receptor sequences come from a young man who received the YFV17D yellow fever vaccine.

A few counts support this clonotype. The CDR3 loop is CASSYLPGGPSYNEQFF. As DNA, the CDR3 is TGTGCCAGCAGTTACTTGCCGGGAGGGCCTTCCTACAATGAGCAGTTCTTC. The chain joins TRBV6-7 to TRBJ2-1; 8 nucleotides align to TRBD2. TRBV6-7 is known as an ORF, though its function is uncertain. The CDR3 sequence is 17 residues long. With 1 base clipped from V and 1 base from J, the junction kept 6 bases outside the gene matches.

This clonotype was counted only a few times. DNA for the CDR3: TGTGCCAGCAGCCGCCGGACAGGGAAGGAGCAGTACTTC. This codes for CASSRRTGKEQYF. The V call is TRBV5-6, the J call TRBJ2-7, with TRBD1 identical over 8 bases. CDR1 and CDR2 from the germline V gene are SGHDT and YYEEEE. The CDR3 length is 13 residues. J lost 7 bases, V lost 4 bases, and 7 bases had no gene match.

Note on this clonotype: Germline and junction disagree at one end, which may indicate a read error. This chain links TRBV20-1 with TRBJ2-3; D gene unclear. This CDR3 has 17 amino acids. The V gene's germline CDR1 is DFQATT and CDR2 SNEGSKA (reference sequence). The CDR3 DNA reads TGCTGTGCTAGAGATCTAGGAGCGCTCACAAGCACAGATACGCAGTATTTT. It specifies CCARDLGALTSTDTQYF.

The DNA of the CDR3 is TGCAGCGTTGAAGGTCTACAGACTCCCGGGGACACAGATACGCAGTATTTT. It yields the protein CSVEGLQTPGDTDTQYF. J is TRBJ2-3 and V is TRBV29-1; possible D gene TRBD2, 5 bases. Germline V gives CDR1 SQVTM, CDR2 ANQGSEA. The CDR3 is 17 amino acids. Trimming stripped 1 base from V and 2 bases from J, with 19 bases between.

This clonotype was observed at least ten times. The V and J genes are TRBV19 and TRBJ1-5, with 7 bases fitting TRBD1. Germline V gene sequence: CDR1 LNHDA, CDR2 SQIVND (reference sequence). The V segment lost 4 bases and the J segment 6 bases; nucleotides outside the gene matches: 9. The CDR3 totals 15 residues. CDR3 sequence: CASSTLDRESQPQHF. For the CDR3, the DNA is TGTGCCAGTAGTACCCTCGACAGGGAAAGTCAGCCCCAGCATTTT.

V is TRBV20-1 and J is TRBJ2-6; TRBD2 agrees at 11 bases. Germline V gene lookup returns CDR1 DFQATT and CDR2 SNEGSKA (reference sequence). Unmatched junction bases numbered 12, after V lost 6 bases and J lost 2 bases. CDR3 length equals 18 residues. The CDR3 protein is CSAVLGLAGGPGANVLTF. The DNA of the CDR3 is TGCAGTGCAGTTTTAGGACTAGCGGGCGGCCCTGGGGCCAACGTCCTGACTTTC.

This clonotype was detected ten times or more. The CDR3, as DNA: TGCAGTGCTACGAAGCGACTAGCGGAGAGCTCCTACAATGAGCAGTTCTTC. This gives the protein CSATKRLAESSYNEQFF. The chain joins TRBV20-1 to TRBJ2-1, with TRBD2 matching over 9 bases. The CDR3 extends over 17 amino acids. V gave up 4 bases and J gave up 0 bases; unmatched junction bases: 10. The germline V gene encodes CDR1 DFQATT and CDR2 SNEGSKA (reference sequence).

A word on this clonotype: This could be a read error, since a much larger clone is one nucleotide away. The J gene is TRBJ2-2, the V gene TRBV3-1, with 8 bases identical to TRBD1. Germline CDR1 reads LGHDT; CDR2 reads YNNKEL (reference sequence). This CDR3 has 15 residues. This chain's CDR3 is CATSPGTGNTGELFF. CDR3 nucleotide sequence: TGTGCCACCAGCCCCGGGACAGGGAACACCGGGGAGCTGTTTTTT. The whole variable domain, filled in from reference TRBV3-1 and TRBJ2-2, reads DTAVSQTPKYLVTQMGNDKSIKCEQNLGHDTMYWYKQDSKKFLKIMFSYNNKELIINETVPNRFSPKSPDKAHLNLHINSLELGDSAVYFCATSPGTGNTGELFFGEGSRLTVL.

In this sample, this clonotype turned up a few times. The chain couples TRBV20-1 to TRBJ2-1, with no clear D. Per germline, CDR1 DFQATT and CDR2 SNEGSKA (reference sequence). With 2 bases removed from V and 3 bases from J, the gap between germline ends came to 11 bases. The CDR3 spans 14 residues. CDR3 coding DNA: TGCAGTGCTAGACAGGTCGGAGACTACAATGAGCAGTTCTTC. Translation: CSARQVGDYNEQFF.

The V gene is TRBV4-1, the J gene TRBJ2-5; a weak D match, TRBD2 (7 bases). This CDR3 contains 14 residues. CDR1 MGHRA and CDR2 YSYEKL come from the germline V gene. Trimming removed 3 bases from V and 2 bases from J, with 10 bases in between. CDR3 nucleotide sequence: TGCGCCAGCAGCCATAGGGGGGGACAAGAGACCCAGTACTTC. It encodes CASSHRGGQETQYF.

CDR3 loop: CASLGGGAGYNEQFF. In nucleotides, the CDR3 is TGTGCCAGTTTGGGCGGGGGAGCCGGGTACAATGAGCAGTTCTTC. The chain employs TRBV28 and TRBJ2-1, with TRBD2 matching 7 bases. The ends lost 9 bases at V and 4 bases at J; junction bases unmatched: 12. The CDR3 has 15 amino acids. CDR1 MDHEN and CDR2 SYDVKM come from the germline V gene.

CDR3 coding DNA: TGTGCCAGCAGTCCCCCAGGGGGAGCGCAGTATTTT. It encodes CASSPPGGAQYF. The rearrangement joins TRBV27 to TRBJ2-3, with 7 bases lining up with TRBD1. The germline V gene has CDR1 MNHEY and CDR2 SMNVEV (reference sequence). This CDR3 contains 12 residues. V trimming: 5 bases; J trimming: 10 bases; junction bases outside the gene matches: 6.

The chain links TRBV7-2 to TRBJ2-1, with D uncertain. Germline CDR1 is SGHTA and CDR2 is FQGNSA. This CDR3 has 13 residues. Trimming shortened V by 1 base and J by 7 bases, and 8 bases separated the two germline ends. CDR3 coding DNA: TGTGCCAGCAGCTTAGTCATTCTTAATGAGCAGTTCTTC. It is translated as CASSLVILNEQFF.

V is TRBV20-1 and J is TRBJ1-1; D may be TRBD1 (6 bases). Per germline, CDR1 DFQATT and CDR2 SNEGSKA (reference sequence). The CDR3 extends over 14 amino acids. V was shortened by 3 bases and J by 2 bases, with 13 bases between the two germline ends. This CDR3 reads CSARGGRGNTEAFF. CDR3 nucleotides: TGCAGTGCTAGGGGGGGCAGGGGTAACACTGAAGCTTTCTTT.